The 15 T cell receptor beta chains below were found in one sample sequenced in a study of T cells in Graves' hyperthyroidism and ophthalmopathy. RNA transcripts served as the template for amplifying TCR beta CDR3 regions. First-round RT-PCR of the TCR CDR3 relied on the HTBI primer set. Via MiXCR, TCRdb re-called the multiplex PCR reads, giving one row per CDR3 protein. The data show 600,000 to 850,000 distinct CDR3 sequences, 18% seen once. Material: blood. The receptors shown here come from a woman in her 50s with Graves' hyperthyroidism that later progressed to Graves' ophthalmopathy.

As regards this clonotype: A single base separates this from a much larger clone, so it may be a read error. CDR3 nucleotide sequence: TGTACCAGCAGTTACACAGATACGCAGTATTTT. Protein sequence: CTSSYTDTQYF. The rearrangement joins TRBV6-2 or TRBV6-3 to TRBJ2-3; no clear D. This CDR3 is 11 amino acids long. CDR1 is MNHEY and CDR2 is SVGEGT in the germline V gene.

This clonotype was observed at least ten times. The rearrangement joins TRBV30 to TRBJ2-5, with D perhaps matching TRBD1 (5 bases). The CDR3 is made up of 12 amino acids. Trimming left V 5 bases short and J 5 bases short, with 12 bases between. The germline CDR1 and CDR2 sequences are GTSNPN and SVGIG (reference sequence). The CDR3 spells CAWDAGRETQYF. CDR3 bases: TGTGCCTGGGACGCAGGGCGGGAGACCCAGTACTTC.

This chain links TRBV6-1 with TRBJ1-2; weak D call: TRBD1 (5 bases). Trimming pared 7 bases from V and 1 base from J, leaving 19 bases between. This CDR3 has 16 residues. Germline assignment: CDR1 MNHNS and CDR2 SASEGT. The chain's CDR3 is CASIRHRQTNNYGYTF. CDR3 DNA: TGTGCCAGCATTAGACATCGACAGACCAATAACTATGGCTACACCTTC.

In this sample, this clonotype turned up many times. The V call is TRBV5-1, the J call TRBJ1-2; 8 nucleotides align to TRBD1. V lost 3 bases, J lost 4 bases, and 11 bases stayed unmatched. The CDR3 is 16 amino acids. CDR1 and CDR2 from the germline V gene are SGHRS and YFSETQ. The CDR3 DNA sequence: TGCGCCAGCAGCTGGGGGACAGGCCGGACCACCTATGGCTACACCTTC. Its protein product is CASSWGTGRTTYGYTF.

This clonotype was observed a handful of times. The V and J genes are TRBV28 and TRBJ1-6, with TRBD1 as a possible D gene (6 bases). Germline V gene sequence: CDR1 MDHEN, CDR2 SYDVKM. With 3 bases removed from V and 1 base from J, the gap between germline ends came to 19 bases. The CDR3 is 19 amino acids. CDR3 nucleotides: TGTGCCAGCAGTTTTGGCAGGGGCCGAGGAGGGTCCTATAATTCACCCCTCCACTTT. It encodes CASSFGRGRGGSYNSPLHF.

CDR3 amino acids: CASSQDGLGNYGYTF. In DNA form, the CDR3 reads TGTGCCAGCAGCCAAGATGGGCTCGGAAACTATGGCTACACCTTC. The gene calls are TRBV3-1 and TRBJ1-2, with D hard to call. Germline V gives CDR1 LGHDT, CDR2 YNNKEL (reference sequence). The CDR3 is 15 amino acids. The V end was cut by 0 bases, the J end by 2 bases, with 10 bases between.

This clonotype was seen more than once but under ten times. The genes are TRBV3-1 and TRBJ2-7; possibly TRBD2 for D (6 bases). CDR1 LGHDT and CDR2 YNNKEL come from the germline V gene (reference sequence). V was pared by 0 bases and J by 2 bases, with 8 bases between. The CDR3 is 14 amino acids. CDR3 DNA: TGTGCCAGCAGCCAAGACTGGAGGGCCTACGAGCAGTACTTC. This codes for CASSQDWRAYEQYF.

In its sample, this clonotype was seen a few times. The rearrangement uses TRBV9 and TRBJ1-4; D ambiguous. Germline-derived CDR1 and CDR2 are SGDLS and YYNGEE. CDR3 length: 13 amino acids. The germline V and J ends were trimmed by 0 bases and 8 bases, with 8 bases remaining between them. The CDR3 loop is CASSVATAEKLFF. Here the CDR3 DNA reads TGTGCCAGCAGCGTAGCGACGGCCGAAAAACTGTTTTTT.

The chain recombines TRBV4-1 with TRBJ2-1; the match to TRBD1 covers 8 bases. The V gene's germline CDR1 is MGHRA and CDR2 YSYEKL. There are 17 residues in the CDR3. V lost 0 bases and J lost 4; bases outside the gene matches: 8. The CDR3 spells CASSQEGAGGVYNEQFF. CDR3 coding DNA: TGCGCCAGCAGCCAAGAGGGGGCAGGGGGCGTATACAATGAGCAGTTCTTC.

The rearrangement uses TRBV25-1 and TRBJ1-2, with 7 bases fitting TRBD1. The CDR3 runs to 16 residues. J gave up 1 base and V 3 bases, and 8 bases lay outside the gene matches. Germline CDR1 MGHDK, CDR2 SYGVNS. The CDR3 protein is CASSELGQELNYGYTF. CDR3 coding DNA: TGTGCCAGCAGTGAGCTAGGACAGGAGCTTAACTATGGCTACACCTTC.

CDR3 in amino acids: CASSYLSSTGELFF. The CDR3 DNA follows: TGTGCCAGCAGCTACCTTTCGAGCACCGGGGAGCTGTTTTTT. The gene calls are TRBV3-1 and TRBJ2-2; no reliable D call. The germline V and J ends were trimmed by 5 bases and 4 bases, with 11 bases remaining between them. The CDR3 runs 14 residues. CDR1 is LGHDT and CDR2 is YNNKEL in the germline V gene (reference sequence).

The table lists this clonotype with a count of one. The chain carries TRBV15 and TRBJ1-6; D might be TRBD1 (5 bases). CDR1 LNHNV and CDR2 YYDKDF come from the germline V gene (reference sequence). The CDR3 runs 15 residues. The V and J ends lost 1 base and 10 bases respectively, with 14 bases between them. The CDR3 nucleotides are TGTGCCACCAGCAGAGGGGGGGGAGATTTATCACCCCTCCACTTT. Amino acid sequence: CATSRGGGDLSPLHF.

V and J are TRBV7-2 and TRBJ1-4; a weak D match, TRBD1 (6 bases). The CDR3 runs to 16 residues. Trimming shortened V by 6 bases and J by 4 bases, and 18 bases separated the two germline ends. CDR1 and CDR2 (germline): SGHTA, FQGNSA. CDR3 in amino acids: CASSSTRGQRNEKLFF. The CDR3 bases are TGTGCCAGCAGTTCCACCCGGGGGCAGCGTAATGAAAAACTGTTTTTT. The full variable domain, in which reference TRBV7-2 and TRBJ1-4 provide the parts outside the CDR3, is GAGVSQSPSNKVTEKGKDVELRCDPISGHTALYWYRQSLGQGLEFLIYFQGNSAPDKSGLPSDRFSAERTGGSVSTLTIQRTQQEDSAVYLCASSSTRGQRNEKLFFGSGTQLSVL.

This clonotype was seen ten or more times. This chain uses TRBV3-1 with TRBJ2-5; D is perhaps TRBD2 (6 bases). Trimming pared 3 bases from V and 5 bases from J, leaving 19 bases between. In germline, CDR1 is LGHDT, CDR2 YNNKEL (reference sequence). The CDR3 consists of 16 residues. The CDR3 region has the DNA TGTGCCAGCAGCCAGGGGACGGTCCTGGAGGGCGAGACCCAGTACTTC. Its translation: CASSQGTVLEGETQYF.

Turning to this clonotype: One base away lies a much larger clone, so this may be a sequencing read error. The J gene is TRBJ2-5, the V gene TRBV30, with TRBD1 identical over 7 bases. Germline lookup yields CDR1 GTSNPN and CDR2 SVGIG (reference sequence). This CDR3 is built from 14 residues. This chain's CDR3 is CAWSAKGARETRYF. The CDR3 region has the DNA TGTGCCTGGAGTGCCAAGGGGGCGCGAGAGACCCGGTACTTC.